Below, 25 T cell receptor beta chains from the same sample are listed, as sequenced in a study of T cell changes during pregnancy in multiple sclerosis. Profiling relied on immunoSEQ multiplex PCR, and the TCRdb table lists in-frame clones only, not all of them. The repertoire has approximately 50,000 clones, 91% of them found once; the top ten carry about 10%. The sample here was CD8+ T cells from peripheral blood mononuclear cells, taken after pregnancy. These receptors came from a female donor with multiple sclerosis, enrolled in a pregnancy study.

The chain has TRBV6-4 and TRBJ2-1; 7 bases match TRBD1. The junction had 4 bases not matched to a gene; V was cut back by 0 bases and J by 8 bases. Germline-derived CDR1 and CDR2 are MRHNA and SNTAGT. The CDR3 has 14 residues. CDR3 region: CASSDSVGGDEQFF. For the CDR3, the DNA is TGTGCCAGCAGTGACTCGGTAGGGGGCGATGAGCAGTTCTTC.

The rearrangement joins TRBV7-8 to TRBJ2-5; no reliable D call. The CDR3 length is 12 residues. V was trimmed by 5 bases and J by 5 bases, leaving 9 bases between them. Germline CDR1 is SGHVS and CDR2 is FQNEAQ. The CDR3, as DNA: TGTGCCAGCAGCCCCCCCGAGGAGACCCAGTACTTC. It encodes CASSPPEETQYF.

The CDR3 DNA sequence: TGTGCCAGCCACGGGACATCCTACGAGCAGTACTTC. Protein product: CASHGTSYEQYF. The chain combines TRBV6-1 with TRBJ2-7; D might be TRBD1 (6 bases). Germline assignment: CDR1 MNHNS and CDR2 SASEGT. The CDR3 has 12 residues. Between the trimmed V and J ends, which lost 8 bases and 1 base, there was a span of 9 bases.

The chain carries TRBV19 and TRBJ2-1; D perhaps matches TRBD2 (6 bases). The CDR3 runs to 15 residues. Trimming removed 8 bases from V and 0 bases from J, with 14 bases in between. Per germline, CDR1 LNHDA and CDR2 SQIVND (reference sequence). CDR3: CASLPGGVSYNEQFF. The CDR3 DNA follows: TGTGCCAGTCTTCCCGGAGGGGTCTCCTACAATGAGCAGTTCTTC.

This clone was observed a handful of times. The chain joins TRBV18 to TRBJ2-5; TRBD1 might be the D (6 bases). Per the germline V gene, CDR1 is KGHSH and CDR2 is LQKENI. The V and J ends lost 4 bases and 1 base respectively, with 16 bases between them. The CDR3 has 16 residues. Here the CDR3 reads CASSLDRFNPQETQYF. Written as DNA, the CDR3 is TGTGCCAGCTCACTGGACAGATTCAATCCCCAAGAGACCCAGTACTTC.

The chain employs TRBV19 and TRBJ2-1, with 7 bases identical to TRBD1. The CDR3 covers 14 residues. From germline, CDR1 is LNHDA and CDR2 SQIVND (reference sequence). V was clipped by 5 bases and J by 11 bases; unmatched bases: 12. The CDR3 loop reads CASSLPGQDSKQFF. In DNA form, the CDR3 reads TGTGCCAGTAGTCTGCCCGGACAGGATAGCAAGCAGTTCTTC.

This clone has just a few counts. The rearrangement joins TRBV7-9 to TRBJ1-4; TRBD1 is a possible D gene (6 bases). This CDR3 is 15 amino acids long. Germline V CDR1 and CDR2: SEHNR, FQNEAQ (reference sequence). The V end lost 2 bases, the J end lost 5 bases, and 12 bases lay between the germline ends. The CDR3 region has the DNA TGTGCCAGCAGCTTAAAGTCAGGGGCCAATGAAAAACTGTTTTTT. This translates into CASSLKSGANEKLFF.

The chain employs TRBV19 and TRBJ2-1; 7 bases line up with TRBD2. J was trimmed by 0 bases and V by 8 bases; bases with no gene match: 7. The CDR3 has 15 residues. Germline-derived CDR1 and CDR2 are LNHDA and SQIVND (reference sequence). For the CDR3, the DNA is TGTGCCAGTGCGCGGGAGTTAAGCTCCTACAATGAGCAGTTCTTC. This codes for CASARELSSYNEQFF.

The chain couples TRBV14 to TRBJ1-4, with no clear D. The CDR3 loop spans 13 amino acids. The germline V gene encodes CDR1 SGHDN and CDR2 FVKESK. Trimming stripped 1 base from V and 4 bases from J, with 4 bases between. The CDR3 protein is CASSQAHNEKLFF. The CDR3 DNA reads as TGTGCCAGCAGCCAAGCACATAATGAAAAACTGTTTTTT.

V and J are TRBV5-1 and TRBJ2-3; TRBD2 aligns across 10 bases. V trimming: 4 bases; J trimming: 0 bases; junction bases outside the gene matches: 14. The CDR3 is 19 residues long. Germline V lookup: CDR1 SGHRS, CDR2 YFSETQ. In DNA, the CDR3 is TGCGCCAGCAGCCTCCATTTCCTAGCGGGGGCCCAGAGCACAGATACGCAGTATTTT. This sequence encodes CASSLHFLAGAQSTDTQYF.

The chain has TRBV29-1 and TRBJ2-1, with D possibly matching TRBD2 (5 bases). This CDR3 is built from 11 residues. V lost 6 bases, J lost 5 bases, and 8 bases lay in between. In germline, CDR1 is SQVTM, CDR2 ANQGSEA. The CDR3 reads CSVPLDNEQFF. The CDR3 nucleotides read TGCAGCGTCCCACTAGACAATGAGCAGTTCTTC.

This sequence joins TRBV14 and TRBJ2-7; 7 nucleotides line up with TRBD2. The CDR3 totals 18 residues. V was clipped by 3 bases and J by 0 bases; unmatched bases: 14. Germline V gives CDR1 SGHDN, CDR2 FVKESK. CDR3 bases: TGTGCCAGCAGCCACCCAAAGAGAAGCGGGGTCAACTCCTACGAGCAGTACTTC. This translates into CASSHPKRSGVNSYEQYF.

This clone was found a few times. The genes are TRBV6-4 and TRBJ2-1; TRBD2 agrees at 10 bases. The CDR3 runs 15 residues. In germline, CDR1 is MRHNA, CDR2 SNTAGT. Trimming took 0 bases from V and 6 from J; bases not matched to a gene: 2. In DNA form, the CDR3 reads TGTGCCAGCAGTGACTCGAGCGGGGGGGGCAATGAGCAGTTCTTC. Translating it yields CASSDSSGGGNEQFF.

The chain links TRBV4-1 to TRBJ1-1; no clear D gene. Deletions cut 3 bases from V and 1 base from J, with 15 bases between. The CDR3 loop spans 16 amino acids. Germline CDR1 MGHRA, CDR2 YSYEKL. This CDR3 reads CASSHAPFLANTEAFF. CDR3 DNA sequence: TGCGCCAGCAGCCACGCCCCGTTTCTAGCGAACACTGAAGCTTTCTTT.

The table lists this clone with a count of one. The V gene is TRBV7-9, the J gene TRBJ2-1; a weak D match, TRBD2 (5 bases). The CDR3 spans 19 residues. The germline CDR1 and CDR2 sequences are SEHNR and FQNEAQ (reference sequence). The V end was cut by 3 bases, the J end by 5 bases, with 26 bases between. CDR3 DNA sequence: TGTGCCAGCAGCTTCCCCCAACGATCGGGGTCTCATGTGGACAATGAGCAGTTCTTC. Protein product: CASSFPQRSGSHVDNEQFF.

The V call is TRBV9, the J call TRBJ2-3; D possibly corresponds to TRBD2 (5 bases). The V end lost 0 bases, the J end lost 6 bases, and 14 bases lay between the germline ends. CDR1 and CDR2 from the germline V gene are SGDLS and YYNGEE. This CDR3 comprises 15 residues. This CDR3 reads CASSVGGSDSDTQYF. The DNA for the CDR3 is TGTGCCAGCAGCGTAGGAGGTAGCGATTCTGATACGCAGTATTTT.

V and J are TRBV5-1 and TRBJ2-1, with 11 nucleotides matching TRBD2. CDR3 length: 15 amino acids. Per the germline V gene, CDR1 is SGHRS and CDR2 is YFSETQ. With V trimmed by 4 bases and J by 5 bases, 5 bases remained unmatched. DNA of the CDR3: TGCGCCAGCAGCCCGGGGACTAGCGGAAACAATGAGCAGTTCTTC. Protein: CASSPGTSGNNEQFF. The entire variable domain, with the rest obtained from reference TRBV5-1 and TRBJ2-1, is as follows: KAGVTQTPRYLIKTRGQQVTLSCSPISGHRSVSWYQQTPGQGLQFLFEYFSETQRNKGNFPGRFSGRQFSNSRSEMNVSTLELGDSALYLCASSPGTSGNNEQFFGPGTRLTVL.

The chain has TRBV14 and TRBJ1-2, with 7 nucleotides matching TRBD1. Germline-derived CDR1 and CDR2 are SGHDN and FVKESK. The V gene end was trimmed by 3 bases and the J gene end by 6 bases; junction bases not matched to a gene: 4. The length of the CDR3 is 13 residues. CDR3 in DNA: TGTGCCAGCAGCCAGACAGGGATCCATGGCTACACCTTC. It specifies CASSQTGIHGYTF.

This clone has a single count. The CDR3 DNA follows: TGTGCCAGCAGCCAAGAAGCGGGGGCAGATACGCAGTATTTT. Translation gives CASSQEAGADTQYF. The rearrangement joins TRBV14 to TRBJ2-3; the match to TRBD2 covers 8 bases. This CDR3 has 14 residues. The V and J ends lost 0 bases and 4 bases, in that order; junction bases with no gene match: 0. Germline values: CDR1 SGHDN, CDR2 FVKESK.

V is TRBV27 and J is TRBJ2-7; a weak D match, TRBD1 (6 bases). Germline V gives CDR1 MNHEY, CDR2 SMNVEV (reference sequence). The V gene lost 0 bases and the J gene lost 6 bases, with 18 bases spanning the gap. This CDR3 is built from 16 residues. DNA of the CDR3: TGTGCCAGCAGTTTATCGCCCGGGACAAGAGGCCGCGAGCAGTACTTC. It yields the protein CASSLSPGTRGREQYF.

The chain joins TRBV5-5 to TRBJ1-4, with a tentative D call TRBD1 (5 bases). The CDR3 has 14 residues. Germline V gene sequence: CDR1 SGHKS, CDR2 YYEKEE (reference sequence). V lost 6 bases and J 8 bases, leaving 17 bases between the germline ends. The CDR3 is CASTGTGLGEKLFF. The CDR3 DNA reads as TGTGCCAGCACCGGGACTGGACTGGGCGAAAAACTGTTTTTT.

The chain joins TRBV5-1 to TRBJ2-1; TRBD1 is a possible D gene (6 bases). The CDR3 runs to 18 residues. Between the trimmed V and J ends, which lost 2 bases and 5 bases, there was a span of 23 bases. Germline loops: CDR1 SGHRS, CDR2 YFSETQ. CDR3 sequence reads: CASSFKDLQGLVHNEQFF. The CDR3 DNA follows: TGCGCCAGCAGCTTCAAAGACCTACAGGGCCTTGTTCACAATGAGCAGTTCTTC.

The J gene is TRBJ2-3, the V gene TRBV7-8, with 7 bases fitting TRBD2. The germline gives CDR1 SGHVS, CDR2 FQNEAQ. J lost 4 bases, V lost 5 bases, and 9 bases had no gene match. This CDR3 is built from 15 residues. The CDR3 is CASSVRRLAPDTQYF. CDR3 coding DNA: TGTGCCAGCAGCGTACGTAGACTAGCTCCAGATACGCAGTATTTT.

The gene calls are TRBV7-9 and TRBJ1-6; 7 positions agree with TRBD1. Losses at the gene ends were 5 bases for V and 9 bases for J; bases not matched to a gene: 10. Germline V gene data show CDR1 as SEHNR and CDR2 as FQNEAQ (reference sequence). The CDR3 has 15 residues. CDR3 residues: CASSTSGTESSPLHF. The CDR3 nucleotides are TGTGCCAGCAGCACCTCCGGGACAGAAAGTTCACCCCTCCACTTT.

This clone appeared once. CDR3 loop: CASSLSGVGTYEQYF. Written as DNA, the CDR3 is TGTGCCAGCAGTTTAAGCGGGGTGGGTACCTACGAGCAGTACTTC. The chain employs TRBV27 and TRBJ2-7, with 7 bases fitting TRBD2. Germline CDR1 is MNHEY and CDR2 is SMNVEV (reference sequence). After removal of 2 bases from V and 2 bases from J, the junction contained 6 bases not matched to a gene. The CDR3 sequence is 15 residues long.